A selection of T cell receptor beta chains follows, all from one sample in a study of cytotoxic CD8 clonotypes in ibrutinib-treated CLL. Sequencing was performed with immunoSEQ multiplex PCR; in TCRdb, only in-frame clones are kept and a portion is missing. The sample lists tens of thousands of clones, 75% to 90% occurring once. The material sequenced was PBMCs, taken after 24 months of ibrutinib treatment. The receptor set was obtained from a human donor with chronic lymphocytic leukemia. Both conserved end residues are part of each CDR3. D genes are given only for firm matches. Not every row has a clone size; where given, it reads once, few, many or a size class.

V: TRBV28
J: TRBJ1-2
size: .
D: .
CDR3: CASTSGNYGYTF
DNA: TGTGCCAGCACTTCGGGTAACTATGGCTACACCTTC

V: TRBV6-5
J: TRBJ2-5
size: few
D: TRBD1
CDR3: CASSGQGRQETQYF
DNA: TGTGCCAGCAGTGGACAGGGGCGACAAGAGACCCAGTACTTC

V: TRBV6-5
J: TRBJ1-2
size: .
D: TRBD1
CDR3: CASSTGTGYDGYTF
DNA: TGTGCCAGCAGTACAGGGACAGGGTATGATGGCTACACCTTC

V: TRBV7-9
J: TRBJ2-2
size: .
D: .
CDR3: CASSLDRAVGELFF
DNA: TGTGCCAGCAGCTTGGACCGAGCGGTCGGGGAGCTGTTTTTT

V: TRBV5-1
J: TRBJ2-3
size: .
D: .
CDR3: CASSLVSRGGGTDTQYF
DNA: TGCGCCAGCAGCTTGGTTAGCAGGGGAGGAGGCACAGATACGCAGTATTTT

V: TRBV5-1
J: TRBJ2-3
size: .
D: TRBD2
CDR3: CASSLAGVVTDTQYF
DNA: TGCGCCAGCAGCTTAGCGGGAGTAGTCACAGATACGCAGTATTTT

V: TRBV4-1
J: TRBJ2-3
size: .
D: TRBD2
CDR3: CASSQERITSGSGDTQYF
DNA: TGCGCCAGCAGCCAAGAACGAATAACTAGCGGGAGTGGAGATACGCAGTATTTT

V: TRBV27
J: TRBJ1-4
size: .
D: .
CDR3: CATRGGVATNEKLFF
DNA: TGTGCCACCCGGGGCGGGGTTGCAACTAATGAAAAACTGTTTTTT

V: TRBV19
J: TRBJ2-3
size: .
D: TRBD1
CDR3: CASSIYRGTDTQYF
DNA: TGTGCCAGTAGTATTTACAGGGGAACAGATACGCAGTATTTT

V: TRBV30
J: TRBJ2-1
size: .
D: TRBD2
CDR3: CAWSVWEGRANEQFF
DNA: TGTGCCTGGAGTGTATGGGAGGGAAGGGCAAATGAGCAGTTCTTC

V: TRBV7-6
J: TRBJ2-1
size: .
D: TRBD2
CDR3: CASSLGASGLNEQFF
DNA: TGTGCCAGCAGCTTAGGGGCTAGCGGGTTGAATGAGCAGTTCTTC

V: TRBV6-1
J: TRBJ2-7
size: .
D: .
CDR3: CAHFAGEYF
DNA: TGTGCCCACTTCGCCGGCGAATACTTC

V: TRBV6-1
J: TRBJ2-7
size: .
D: TRBD1
CDR3: CASSEGQGLEQYF
DNA: TGTGCCAGCAGTGAGGGACAGGGTTTGGAGCAGTACTTC

V: TRBV9
J: TRBJ1-4
size: .
D: TRBD1
CDR3: CASSVEGGAGEKLFF
DNA: TGTGCCAGCAGCGTAGAAGGGGGCGCAGGTGAAAAACTGTTTTTT

V: TRBV6-5
J: TRBJ2-7
size: .
D: .
CDR3: CASSEAVEQYF
DNA: TGTGCCAGCAGTGAAGCAGTCGAGCAGTACTTC

V: TRBV6-5
J: TRBJ1-3
size: .
D: .
CDR3: CASSKLGLSGNTIYF
DNA: TGTGCCAGCAGCAAACTTGGCCTCTCTGGAAACACCATATATTTT

V: TRBV9
J: TRBJ1-1
size: .
D: .
CDR3: CASSVAGNTEAFF
DNA: TGTGCCAGCAGCGTAGCCGGGAACACTGAAGCTTTCTTT

V: TRBV5-5
J: TRBJ2-7
size: .
D: .
CDR3: CASSQEASPSYEQYF
DNA: TGTGCCAGCAGCCAAGAAGCCTCTCCATCCTACGAGCAGTACTTC

V: TRBV4-1
J: TRBJ2-1
size: .
D: TRBD2
CDR3: CASSQVRVGTSGGEQFF
DNA: TGCGCCAGCAGCCAAGTTAGAGTTGGGACTAGCGGTGGTGAGCAGTTCTTC

V: TRBV30
J: TRBJ1-3
size: .
D: TRBD1
CDR3: CATHRGMRNTIYF
DNA: TGTGCCACGCACAGGGGGATGCGAAACACCATATATTTT

V: TRBV4-2
J: TRBJ2-1
size: .
D: TRBD2
CDR3: CASSSGLAVSYNEQFF
DNA: TGTGCCAGCAGCTCAGGACTAGCGGTTTCCTACAATGAGCAGTTCTTC

V: TRBV11-2
J: TRBJ2-1
size: .
D: .
CDR3: CASSLDFQGYNEQFF
DNA: TGTGCCAGCAGCTTAGATTTTCAGGGCTACAATGAGCAGTTCTTC

V: TRBV5-4
J: TRBJ2-3
size: .
D: TRBD2
CDR3: CASSLGSGRWATQYF
DNA: TGTGCCAGCAGCTTGGGTAGCGGGAGATGGGCTACGCAGTATTTT

V: TRBV6-1
J: TRBJ2-5
size: .
D: .
CDR3: CASSVAAQETQYF
DNA: TGTGCCAGCAGTGTGGCAGCGCAAGAGACCCAGTACTTC

V: TRBV4-1
J: TRBJ1-3
size: .
D: .
CDR3: CASSQDGRALSGNTIYF
DNA: TGCGCCAGCAGCCAAGATGGCAGGGCTCTCTCTGGAAACACCATATATTTT

V: TRBV4-3
J: TRBJ2-7
size: .
D: .
CDR3: CASSQEVGGYEQYF
DNA: TGCGCCAGCAGCCAAGAGGTAGGGGGCTACGAGCAGTACTTC

V: TRBV2
J: TRBJ2-3
size: once
D: TRBD2
CDR3: CASSPSGTRGNTQYF
DNA: TGTGCCAGCAGCCCTAGCGGAACGAGAGGGAATACGCAGTATTTT

V: TRBV9
J: TRBJ2-3
size: .
D: TRBD1
CDR3: CASSWGQGAGTDTQYF
DNA: TGTGCCAGCAGTTGGGGTCAGGGGGCAGGGACAGATACGCAGTATTTT

V: TRBV7-8
J: TRBJ2-7
size: few
D: TRBD1
CDR3: CASSLHPGQEQYF
DNA: TGTGCCAGCAGCCTACACCCGGGACAGGAGCAGTACTTC

V: TRBV7-2
J: TRBJ1-1
size: .
D: .
CDR3: CASSSGQRNTEAFF
DNA: TGTGCCAGCAGCTCAGGACAGAGGAACACTGAAGCTTTCTTT

V: TRBV11-2
J: TRBJ2-7
size: .
D: .
CDR3: CASSPQAGSHEQYF
DNA: TGTGCCAGCAGCCCCCAGGCGGGGAGCCACGAGCAGTACTTC

V: TRBV18
J: TRBJ2-5
size: .
D: TRBD1
CDR3: CASSGAGTGPFEEYF
DNA: TGTGCCAGCTCAGGGGCCGGGACAGGGCCTTTCGAGGAGTACTTC

V: TRBV27
J: TRBJ2-7
size: .
D: .
CDR3: CASSLTPTSLHEQYF
DNA: TGTGCCAGCAGTTTAACACCTACTAGCTTACACGAGCAGTACTTC

V: TRBV27
J: TRBJ2-1
size: few
D: TRBD2
CDR3: CASTQAGLAGVNEQFF
DNA: TGTGCCAGCACTCAGGCCGGACTAGCGGGAGTGAATGAGCAGTTCTTC

V: TRBV5-1
J: TRBJ2-5
size: .
D: TRBD1
CDR3: CASSAGTGGQETQYF
DNA: TGCGCCAGCAGCGCTGGGACAGGTGGACAAGAGACCCAGTACTTC

V: TRBV5-5
J: TRBJ2-7
size: .
D: .
CDR3: CASSQAGTTASGYEQYF
DNA: TGTGCCAGCAGCCAGGCGGGCACAACCGCCTCGGGATACGAGCAGTACTTC

V: TRBV10-3
J: TRBJ2-7
size: once
D: .
CDR3: CAISSTAGSSYEQYF
DNA: TGTGCCATCAGTTCCACAGCGGGTAGCTCCTACGAGCAGTACTTC

V: TRBV4-1
J: TRBJ1-5
size: .
D: .
CDR3: CASSQQPQGNQPQHF
DNA: TGCGCCAGCAGCCAGCAACCTCAGGGCAATCAGCCCCAGCATTTT

V: TRBV28
J: TRBJ2-7
size: once
D: .
CDR3: CATRGYSYEQYF
DNA: TGTGCCACCCGCGGATACAGTTACGAGCAGTACTTC

V: TRBV19
J: TRBJ2-1
size: once
D: TRBD2
CDR3: CASSSGSRAPYNEQFF
DNA: TGTGCCAGTAGTAGCGGGAGCAGGGCCCCCTACAATGAGCAGTTCTTC

V: TRBV4-1
J: TRBJ2-1
size: .
D: TRBD2
CDR3: CASSQELGLAVYNEQFF
DNA: TGCGCCAGCAGCCAAGAACTGGGACTAGCCGTCTACAATGAGCAGTTCTTC

V: TRBV7-2
J: TRBJ2-5
size: .
D: .
CDR3: CASSVDTGDKETQYF
DNA: TGTGCCAGCAGCGTAGACACTGGGGATAAAGAGACCCAGTACTTC

V: TRBV14
J: TRBJ2-2
size: .
D: .
CDR3: CASSQWVGGGTGELFF
DNA: TGTGCCAGCAGCCAATGGGTAGGAGGAGGCACCGGGGAGCTGTTTTTT

V: TRBV28
J: TRBJ2-7
size: .
D: .
CDR3: CASSLGLPMGEQYF
DNA: TGTGCCAGCAGTTTAGGACTTCCGATGGGGGAGCAGTACTTC

V: TRBV29-1
J: TRBJ2-6
size: .
D: .
CDR3: CSAESGANVLTF
DNA: TGCAGCGCGGAATCTGGGGCCAACGTCCTGACTTTC

V: TRBV30
J: TRBJ2-1
size: .
D: TRBD1
CDR3: CAWRITGDIEQFF
DNA: TGTGCCTGGAGGATTACAGGGGACATTGAGCAGTTCTTC

V: TRBV5-1
J: TRBJ2-3
size: .
D: .
CDR3: CASSLKVRSSTDTQYF
DNA: TGCGCCAGCAGCTTGAAGGTGAGGAGCTCCACAGATACGCAGTATTTT

V: TRBV28
J: TRBJ2-1
size: .
D: TRBD2
CDR3: CASIRLAGGAQVF
DNA: TGTGCCAGCATCAGGCTAGCGGGAGGCGCCCAGGTCTTC

V: TRBV19
J: TRBJ2-3
size: .
D: TRBD1
CDR3: CASSIDRGTDTQYF
DNA: TGTGCCAGTAGTATTGACAGGGGAACAGATACGCAGTATTTT

V: TRBV6-6
J: TRBJ2-1
size: .
D: TRBD2
CDR3: CASSLSGSPWNEQFF
DNA: TGTGCCAGCAGCCTTAGCGGGAGTCCCTGGAATGAGCAGTTCTTC

V: TRBV11-1
J: TRBJ1-2
size: .
D: TRBD1
CDR3: CASSAPGTDYGYTF
DNA: TGTGCCAGCAGCGCCCCCGGGACAGACTATGGCTACACCTTC

V: TRBV11-2
J: TRBJ2-1
size: .
D: .
CDR3: CASASGGSGYNEQFF
DNA: TGTGCCAGCGCGAGTGGAGGGAGCGGCTACAATGAGCAGTTCTTC

V: TRBV5-1
J: TRBJ1-2
size: .
D: TRBD1
CDR3: CASSFRTGEDGYTF
DNA: TGCGCCAGCAGCTTCCGGACAGGGGAGGATGGCTACACCTTC

V: TRBV6-4
J: TRBJ1-5
size: once
D: .
CDR3: CASSVDPFQPQHF
DNA: TGTGCCAGCAGTGTTGATCCTTTTCAGCCCCAGCATTTT